The 4 T cell receptor beta chains below come from one sample, sequenced in a study of blood T cell repertoires in COVID-19. This table comes from immunoSEQ multiplex PCR, and its TCRdb copy is limited to in-frame clones, with some not included. This repertoire shows 100,000 to 150,000 clones, about 91% found once; its top ten account for about 9.3%. Sequencing input: peripheral blood. Source of these receptors: a man in his fifties with acute or convalescent COVID-19.

This chain links TRBV3-1 (or the pseudogene TRBV3-2) with TRBJ1-6, with D hard to call. CDR1 LGHDT and CDR2 YNNKEL come from the germline V gene (reference sequence). Trimming took off 4 bases at V and 5 bases at J, with 9 bases between the two ends. The CDR3 length is 14 residues. CDR3 coding DNA: TGTGCCAGCAGCCGGACTGTCGATAATTCACCCCTCCACTTT. Its protein product is CASSRTVDNSPLHF.

This chain uses TRBV7-8 with TRBJ1-1, with D tentatively TRBD1 (6 bases). CDR3 length: 13 residues. From germline, CDR1 is SGHVS and CDR2 FQNEAQ. Trimming removed 7 bases at V and 1 base at J, with 10 bases between. CDR3 sequence (DNA): TGTGCCAGCAACAAACAGGGGAACACTGAAGCTTTCTTT. This translates into CASNKQGNTEAFF.

CDR3 nucleotides: TGTGCCAGCTCACCAGAAGGGAGAGCATACAATTCACCCCTCCACTTT. This codes for CASSPEGRAYNSPLHF. The chain uses TRBV18 and TRBJ1-6; D remains unclear. V shed 2 bases and J shed 7 bases, with 15 bases lying between them. CDR1 and CDR2 (germline): KGHSH, LQKENI. There are 16 residues in the CDR3. The whole variable domain, filled in from reference TRBV18 and TRBJ1-6, reads NAGVMQNPRHLVRRRGQEARLRCSPMKGHSHVYWYRQLPEEGLKFMVYLQKENIIDESGMPKERFSAEFPKEGPSILRIQQVVRGDSAAYFCASSPEGRAYNSPLHFGNGTRLTVT.

V is TRBV11-2 and J is TRBJ2-3; 8 positions match TRBD2. Germline trimming cut 5 bases from V and 3 bases from J; bases unmatched to any gene: 7. The germline V gene has CDR1 SGHAT and CDR2 FQNNGV. The CDR3 is 15 amino acids. CDR3 sequence (DNA): TGTGCCAGCAGCCCTCAACCGGGAGGGACAGATACGCAGTATTTT. Translated: CASSPQPGGTDTQYF.